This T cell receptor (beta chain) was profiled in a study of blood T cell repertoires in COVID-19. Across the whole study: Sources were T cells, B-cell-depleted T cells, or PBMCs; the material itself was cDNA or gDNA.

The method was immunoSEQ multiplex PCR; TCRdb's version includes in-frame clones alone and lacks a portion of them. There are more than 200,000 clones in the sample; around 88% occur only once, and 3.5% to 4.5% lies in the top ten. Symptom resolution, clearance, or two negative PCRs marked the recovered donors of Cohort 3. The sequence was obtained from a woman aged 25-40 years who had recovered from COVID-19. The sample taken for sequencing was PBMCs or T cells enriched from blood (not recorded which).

CDR3 in DNA: TGTGCCAGCTCACCTCTTAGGGGGGGGTACGAGCAGTACTTC. Its protein is CASSPLRGGYEQYF. The chain combines TRBV18 with TRBJ2-7, with D maybe TRBD2 (7 bases). The CDR3 extends over 14 amino acids. Germline V gene data show CDR1 as KGHSH and CDR2 as LQKENI. Trimming took 3 bases from V and 4 from J, leaving 13 bases between them.